This T cell receptor (beta chain) appears in the sequencing data of a study of shared clonotypes between healthy human individuals. Notes on the study in general: Even with large depth, rarefaction showed that sorted-subset sequencing was incomplete.

Sequenced by immunoSEQ multiplex PCR; TCRdb stores in-frame clones only, minus some. The sample gives about 1.9 million clones, around 95% of which show up once; under 2% is in the top ten. Germline CDR1 reads SGHKS; CDR2 reads YYEKEE (reference sequence). V lost 5 bases and J lost 3, with 9 bases in between. This CDR3 comprises 13 residues. Details on this clone: The antigen remains unidentified.

Naive CD8 populations comprised CD45RO-negative cells positively selected for CCR7, excluding terminally differentiated effector memory CD45RA+ cells. This clonotype was obtained from a man aged 18 to 29 in good health. Some clones in this sample may be carry-over from other donors' samples. The chain is built from TRBV5-5 and TRBJ2-1, with D perhaps matching TRBD1 (6 bases). The sample taken for sequencing was naive CD8+ T cells from PBMCs. CDR3 bases: TGTGCCAGCAGGCAGGGGAACTACAATGAGCAGTTCTTC. Translating it yields CASRQGNYNEQFF.